Listed here is a single TCR beta chain. As yet, its antigen is unknown. This specimen belongs to a study of T-cell memory formation after mild COVID-19. Findings of the study overall: Contracting clones localized mainly to CM and EM when CD4+ and mainly to EMRA when CD8+.

This CDR3 spans 13 amino acids. V dropped 3 bases and J dropped 1 base, with 10 bases sitting between them. The V gene's germline CDR1 is DFQATT and CDR2 SNEGSKA (reference sequence). TCR alpha and TCR beta cDNA libraries carrying sample barcodes and UMIs came from 5'RACE with constant-segment primers. TCRdb itself ran the 5' RACE reads through MiXCR, one entry per CDR3 protein. The sample carries around 370,000 distinct CDR3 sequences, 21% recorded once. This clonotype originated in an adult woman who had mild COVID-19 (a few samples of this study predate the infection). Cell type and time point are not known. This chain joins TRBV20-1 and TRBJ2-7; D remains ambiguous. The specimen was PBMCs or a T cell subset sorted from them (not recorded which). Here the CDR3 DNA reads TGCAGTGCTAGGACGGCGAGATCCTACGAGCAGTACTTC. Translation gives CSARTARSYEQYF.